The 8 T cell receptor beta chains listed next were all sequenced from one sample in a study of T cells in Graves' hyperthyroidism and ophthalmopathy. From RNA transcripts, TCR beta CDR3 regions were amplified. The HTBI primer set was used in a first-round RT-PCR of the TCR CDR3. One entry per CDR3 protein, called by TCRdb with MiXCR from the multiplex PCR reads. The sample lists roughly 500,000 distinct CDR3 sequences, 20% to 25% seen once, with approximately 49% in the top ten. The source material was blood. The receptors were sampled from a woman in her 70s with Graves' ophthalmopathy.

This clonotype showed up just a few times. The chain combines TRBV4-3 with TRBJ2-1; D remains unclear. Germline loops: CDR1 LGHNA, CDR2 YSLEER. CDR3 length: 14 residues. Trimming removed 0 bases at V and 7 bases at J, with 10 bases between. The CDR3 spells CASSQDGRRNEQFF. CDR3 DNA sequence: TGCGCCAGCAGCCAAGATGGGCGGCGTAATGAGCAGTTCTTC.

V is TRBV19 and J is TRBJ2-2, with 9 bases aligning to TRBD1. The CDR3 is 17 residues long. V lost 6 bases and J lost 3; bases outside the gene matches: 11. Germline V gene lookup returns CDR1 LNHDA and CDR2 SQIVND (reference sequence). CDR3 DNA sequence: TGTGCCAGTAGCCGAAACAGGGGGCCAGGAGACACCGGGGAGCTGTTTTTT. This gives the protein CASSRNRGPGDTGELFF.

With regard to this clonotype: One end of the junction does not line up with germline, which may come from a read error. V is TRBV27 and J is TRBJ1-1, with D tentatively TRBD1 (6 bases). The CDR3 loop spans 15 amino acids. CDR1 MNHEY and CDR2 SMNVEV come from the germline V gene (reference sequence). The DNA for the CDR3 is TGTGCCAGTCAAACCTCAGGGGTGACGAACACTGGAGCTTTCTTT. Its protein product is CASQTSGVTNTGAFF.

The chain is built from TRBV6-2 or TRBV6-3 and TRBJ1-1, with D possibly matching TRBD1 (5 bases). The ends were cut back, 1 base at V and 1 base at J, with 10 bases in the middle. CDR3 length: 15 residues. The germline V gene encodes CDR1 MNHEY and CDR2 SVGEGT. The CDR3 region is CASSYFGGGNTEAFF. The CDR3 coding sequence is TGTGCCAGCAGTTACTTCGGGGGAGGGAACACTGAAGCTTTCTTT.

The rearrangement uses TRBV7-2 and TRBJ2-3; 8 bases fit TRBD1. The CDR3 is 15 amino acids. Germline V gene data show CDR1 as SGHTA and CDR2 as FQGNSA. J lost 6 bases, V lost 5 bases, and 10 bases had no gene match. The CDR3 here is CASSPEGHRGDTQYF. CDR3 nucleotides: TGTGCCAGCAGCCCTGAAGGACACAGGGGGGATACGCAGTATTTT.

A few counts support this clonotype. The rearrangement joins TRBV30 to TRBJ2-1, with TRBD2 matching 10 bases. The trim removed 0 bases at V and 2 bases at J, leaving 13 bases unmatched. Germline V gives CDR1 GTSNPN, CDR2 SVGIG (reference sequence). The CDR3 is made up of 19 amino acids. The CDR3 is CAWSVAFPGLARPYNEQFF. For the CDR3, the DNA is TGTGCCTGGAGTGTGGCCTTTCCGGGACTAGCGAGGCCCTACAATGAGCAGTTCTTC.

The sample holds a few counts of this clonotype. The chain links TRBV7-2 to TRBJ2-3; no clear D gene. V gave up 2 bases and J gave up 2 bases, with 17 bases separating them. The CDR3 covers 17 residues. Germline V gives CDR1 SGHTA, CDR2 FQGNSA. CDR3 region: CASSLSPTQFLTDTQYF. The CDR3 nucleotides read TGTGCCAGCAGCTTAAGCCCGACTCAATTCCTCACAGATACGCAGTATTTT. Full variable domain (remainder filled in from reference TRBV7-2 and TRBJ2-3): GAGVSQSPSNKVTEKGKDVELRCDPISGHTALYWYRQSLGQGLEFLIYFQGNSAPDKSGLPSDRFSAERTGGSVSTLTIQRTQQEDSAVYLCASSLSPTQFLTDTQYFGPGTRLTVL.

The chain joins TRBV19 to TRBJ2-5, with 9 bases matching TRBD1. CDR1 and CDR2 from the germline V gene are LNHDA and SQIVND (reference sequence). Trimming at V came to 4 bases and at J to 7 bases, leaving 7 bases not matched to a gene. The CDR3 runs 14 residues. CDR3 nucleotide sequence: TGTGCCAGTAGTAGGCCGGACAGGGGATGGACCCAGTACTTC. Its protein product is CASSRPDRGWTQYF.